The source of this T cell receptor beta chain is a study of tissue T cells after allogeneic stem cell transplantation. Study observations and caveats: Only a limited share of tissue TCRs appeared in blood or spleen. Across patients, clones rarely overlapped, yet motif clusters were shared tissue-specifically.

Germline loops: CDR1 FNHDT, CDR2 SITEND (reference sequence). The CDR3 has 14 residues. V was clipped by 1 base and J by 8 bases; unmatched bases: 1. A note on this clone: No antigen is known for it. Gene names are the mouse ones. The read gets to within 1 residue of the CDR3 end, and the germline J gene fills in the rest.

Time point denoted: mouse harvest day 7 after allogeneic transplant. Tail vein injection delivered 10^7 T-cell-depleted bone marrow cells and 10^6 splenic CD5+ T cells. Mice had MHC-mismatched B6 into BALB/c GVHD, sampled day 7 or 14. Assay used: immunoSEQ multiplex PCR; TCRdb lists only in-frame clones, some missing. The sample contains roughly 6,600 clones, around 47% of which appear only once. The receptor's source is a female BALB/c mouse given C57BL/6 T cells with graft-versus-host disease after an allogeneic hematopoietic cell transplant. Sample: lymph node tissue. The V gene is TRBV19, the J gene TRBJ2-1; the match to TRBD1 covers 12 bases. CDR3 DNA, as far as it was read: TGTGCCAGCAGTATAAGGGACAGGGGGCCTGAGCAGTTC. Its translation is CASSIRDRGPEQF. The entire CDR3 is CASSIRDRGPEQFF.